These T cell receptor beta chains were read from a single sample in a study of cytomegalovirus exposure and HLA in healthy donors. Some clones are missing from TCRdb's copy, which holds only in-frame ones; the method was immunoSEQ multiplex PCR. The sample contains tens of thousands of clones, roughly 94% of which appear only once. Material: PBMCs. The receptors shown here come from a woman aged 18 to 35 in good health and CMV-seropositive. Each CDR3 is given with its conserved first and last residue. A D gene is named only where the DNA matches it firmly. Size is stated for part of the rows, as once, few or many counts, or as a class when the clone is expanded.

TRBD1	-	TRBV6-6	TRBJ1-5	TGTGCCAGCAGTTATGACAGGGCGGGCAATCAGCCCCAGCATTTT	CASSYDRAGNQPQHF
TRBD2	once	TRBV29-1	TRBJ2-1	TGCAGCGTTGTGAAGCGGGAGGAATCCTACAATGAGCAGTTCTTC	CSVVKREESYNEQFF
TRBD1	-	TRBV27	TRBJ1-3	TGTGCCAGCAGTAGGACGACAGGGATCGGAAACACCATATATTTT	CASSRTTGIGNTIYF
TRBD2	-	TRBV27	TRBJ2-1	TGTGCCAGCAGTTGGGGTTCTAGCGGAGCATACAATGAGCAGTTCTTC	CASSWGSSGAYNEQFF
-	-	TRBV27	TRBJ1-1	TGTGCCAGCAGTTTATCGGTGGCAGCTGAAGCTTTCTTT	CASSLSVAAEAFF
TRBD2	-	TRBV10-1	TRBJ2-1	TGCGCCAGCAGTGAACTTCGACTAGCGGGAGGCAATGAGCAGTTCTTC	CASSELRLAGGNEQFF
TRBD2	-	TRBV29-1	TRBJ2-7	TGCAGCGTTGAAGGGCCTACTAGCGGAGATTACGAGCAGTACTTC	CSVEGPTSGDYEQYF
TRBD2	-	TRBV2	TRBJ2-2	TGTGCCAGCACCACCAAACTAGCGGGAGGTGGCGGGGAGCTGTTTTTT	CASTTKLAGGGGELFF
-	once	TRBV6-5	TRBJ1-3	TGTGCCAGCAGCCGACAGGCCGTCTCTGGAAACACCATATATTTT	CASSRQAVSGNTIYF
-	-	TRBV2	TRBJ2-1	TGTGCCAGCACTCAAACAGGGCCGGAGCAGTTCTTC	CASTQTGPEQFF
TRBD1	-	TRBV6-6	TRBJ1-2	TGTGCCAGCCGGACAGGGGTCGACATCGGCTATGGCTACACCTTC	CASRTGVDIGYGYTF
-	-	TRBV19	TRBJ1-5	TGTGCCAGTACGGTCCGGGGCAATCAGCCCCAGCATTTT	CASTVRGNQPQHF
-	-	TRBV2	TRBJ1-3	TGTGCCAGCAGTTCGGGACTCCTAAACACCATATATTTT	CASSSGLLNTIYF
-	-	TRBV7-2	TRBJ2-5	TGTGCCAGCAGCTTACAGGGGACCCAGTACTTC	CASSLQGTQYF
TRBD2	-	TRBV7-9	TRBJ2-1	TGTGCCAGCAGCTTATTCCGAGCGGGGGGGCCCTACAATGAGCAGTTCTTC	CASSLFRAGGPYNEQFF
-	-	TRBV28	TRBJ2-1	TGTGCCAGCAGGGGGCCTGTGGCGGAACCCCCAAACTACAATGAGCAGTTCTTC	CASRGPVAEPPNYNEQFF
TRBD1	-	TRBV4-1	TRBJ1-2	TGCGCCAGCAGCCAAGTTACAGGGGACTATGGCTACACCTTC	CASSQVTGDYGYTF
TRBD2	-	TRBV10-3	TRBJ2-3	TGTGCCATCACCCTAGCGGACAAGTCTACGCAGTATTTT	CAITLADKSTQYF
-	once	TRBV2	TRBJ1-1	TGTGCCAGCAGTGAGGAGGACACTGAAGCTTTCTTT	CASSEEDTEAFF
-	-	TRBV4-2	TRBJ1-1	TGTGCCAGCAGCCAGGGCCCGGGGAACCTTGAAGCTTTCTTT	CASSQGPGNLEAFF